This TCR beta chain was recorded in a study of metastatic and nonmetastatic thyroid tumors. TCRdb reanalyzed the PCR reads with MiXCR. The sample consists of thousands of clones, about 30% of them appearing once. The germline gives CDR1 LGHDT, CDR2 YNNKEL (reference sequence). V was pared by 0 bases and J by 0 bases, with 9 bases between. The CDR3 consists of 15 residues. This clone ranks as medium-sized (0.01 to 0.1%). Nobody among the patients had been given any treatment before thyroid surgery. Source material: adjacent normal tissue. V is TRBV3-1 and J is TRBJ2-7; D is uncertain. The source is a female donor with papillary thyroid cancer or a benign thyroid nodule (not recorded which). Some clones in this sample may be carry-over from other donors' samples. CDR3 sequence (DNA): TGTGCCAGCAGCCAAGACAGGACCTCCTCCTACGAGCAGTACTTC. This codes for CASSQDRTSSYEQYF.